What follows are 20 T cell receptor beta chains derived from one specimen sequenced in a study of blood T cell repertoires in COVID-19. Sequencing was performed with immunoSEQ multiplex PCR; in TCRdb, only in-frame clones are kept and a portion is missing. The table lists a few hundred thousand clones, roughly four fifths of them singletons. What was sequenced was peripheral blood. The receptors were sampled from a woman under 30 with acute or convalescent COVID-19.

This clone was found a few times. The rearrangement uses TRBV3-1 (or the pseudogene TRBV3-2) and TRBJ2-2, with 14 positions matching TRBD2. The CDR3 extends over 16 amino acids. Germline CDR1 reads LGHDT; CDR2 reads YNNKEL (reference sequence). V lost 5 bases and J lost 7; bases outside the gene matches: 6. Here the CDR3 reads CASSRGLAGADGELFF. CDR3 DNA sequence: TGTGCCAGCAGCAGGGGACTAGCGGGAGCTGACGGGGAGCTGTTTTTT.

This chain joins TRBV6-2 or TRBV6-3 and TRBJ2-4, with TRBD1 matching over 7 bases. Germline V gene sequence: CDR1 MNHEY, CDR2 SVGEGT. Trimming cost V 2 bases and J 13 bases; bases outside gene matches: 14. The CDR3 totals 15 residues. The CDR3 nucleotides read TGTGCCAGCAGTTACCTTGGACAGGCGGTAGGAATACAGTACTTC. It specifies CASSYLGQAVGIQYF.

The chain employs TRBV27 and TRBJ2-7; 8 bases are shared with TRBD2. V was clipped by 6 bases and J by 7 bases; unmatched bases: 8. Germline CDR1 reads MNHEY; CDR2 reads SMNVEV (reference sequence). This CDR3 comprises 13 residues. The CDR3 DNA reads as TGTGCCAGCAGCCACAGCGGGAGTCGGGAGCAGTACTTC. It codes for CASSHSGSREQYF.

This sequence joins TRBV6-1 and TRBJ1-4; tentatively, D is TRBD1 (6 bases). The germline CDR1 and CDR2 sequences are MNHNS and SASEGT. This CDR3 is built from 22 residues. The ends were cut back, 2 bases at V and 0 bases at J, with 28 bases in the middle. The CDR3 spells CASSERRGWFGGSTTTNEKLFF. CDR3 sequence (DNA): TGTGCCAGCAGTGAAAGAAGGGGGTGGTTCGGCGGATCCACCACAACTAATGAAAAACTGTTTTTT.

J is TRBJ2-1 and V is TRBV27, with unresolved D. The germline V and J ends were trimmed by 6 bases and 0 bases, with 12 bases remaining between them. This CDR3 comprises 15 residues. Per germline, CDR1 MNHEY and CDR2 SMNVEV (reference sequence). The CDR3 bases are TGTGCCAGCAGACCCGGTGCCCTCTCCTACAATGAGCAGTTCTTC. Residues: CASRPGALSYNEQFF.

V is TRBV9 and J is TRBJ2-7, with 8 bases aligning to TRBD1. V gave up 0 bases and J gave up 6 bases; unmatched junction bases: 5. The CDR3 is made up of 14 amino acids. Germline assignment: CDR1 SGDLS and CDR2 YYNGEE. The CDR3 region has the DNA TGTGCCAGCAGCGTAGGGCAGGGGGCGGTCGAGCAGTACTTC. It codes for CASSVGQGAVEQYF.

This clone showed up just a few times. The chain employs TRBV4-2 and TRBJ2-3; D might be TRBD2 (6 bases). CDR1 and CDR2 from the germline V gene are LGHNA and YNFKEQ. The CDR3 sequence is 15 residues long. Trimming took off 0 bases at V and 5 bases at J, with 12 bases between the two ends. CDR3 in amino acids: CASSQEGGRGDTQYF. In nucleotides, the CDR3 is TGTGCCAGCAGCCAAGAAGGAGGGAGAGGAGATACGCAGTATTTT.

This sequence joins TRBV7-6 and TRBJ2-1; TRBD1 matches 8 bases. The CDR3 sequence is 15 residues long. CDR1 and CDR2 from the germline V gene are SGHVS and FNYEAQ. With 5 bases clipped from V and 3 bases from J, the junction kept 6 bases outside the gene matches. The CDR3 region is CASSQEDRDYNEQFF. For the CDR3, the DNA is TGTGCCAGCAGCCAGGAGGACAGGGACTACAATGAGCAGTTCTTC.

V and J are TRBV6-1 and TRBJ2-7, with TRBD2 identical over 11 bases. The CDR3 covers 18 residues. Germline V gives CDR1 MNHNS, CDR2 SASEGT. The junction had 7 bases not matched to a gene; V was cut back by 0 bases and J by 0 bases. In DNA, the CDR3 is TGTGCCAGCAGTGAAGCGCTTAGCGGGAGGGCCTACTCCTACGAGCAGTACTTC. It codes for CASSEALSGRAYSYEQYF.

In DNA form, the CDR3 reads TGCGCCAGCAGCTTGGCCTCAGCGGCATACAATGAGCAGTTCTTC. Amino acids: CASSLASAAYNEQFF. The rearrangement links TRBV5-1 to TRBJ2-1; D possibly corresponds to TRBD2 (5 bases). Trimming took 0 bases from V and 4 from J, leaving 11 bases between them. The CDR3 consists of 15 residues. The germline V gene encodes CDR1 SGHRS and CDR2 YFSETQ.

The chain combines TRBV27 with TRBJ1-2, with unresolved D. The V gene lost 5 bases and the J gene lost 5 bases, with 18 bases spanning the gap. Germline loops: CDR1 MNHEY, CDR2 SMNVEV (reference sequence). This CDR3 comprises 15 residues. Written as DNA, the CDR3 is TGTGCCAGCAGTCCCTCCGTCCGGGGTAGATATGGCTACACCTTC. Amino acid sequence: CASSPSVRGRYGYTF.

This clone was observed at least ten times. The V call is TRBV29-1, the J call TRBJ2-7, with TRBD1 as a possible D gene (6 bases). Germline CDR1 reads SQVTM; CDR2 reads ANQGSEA. Trimming removed 6 bases from V and 1 base from J, with 7 bases in between. The CDR3 is 11 amino acids. This CDR3 is CSVGGSYEQYF. Here the CDR3 DNA reads TGCAGCGTAGGGGGATCCTACGAGCAGTACTTC.

The rearrangement joins TRBV9 to TRBJ1-3; D remains unclear. Germline CDR1 reads SGDLS; CDR2 reads YYNGEE. This CDR3 is 13 amino acids long. Trimming cost V 3 bases and J 0 bases, with 4 bases left between them. The CDR3 protein is CASSANSGNTIYF. The CDR3 DNA is TGTGCCAGCAGCGCCAACTCTGGAAACACCATATATTTT.

This chain joins TRBV7-2 and TRBJ2-1; D is perhaps TRBD2 (5 bases). Germline assignment: CDR1 SGHTA and CDR2 FQGNSA. The ends were cut back, 2 bases at V and 9 bases at J, with 11 bases in the middle. This CDR3 spans 13 amino acids. In DNA form, the CDR3 reads TGTGCCAGCAGCTTAATGGCCACTAGTGAGCAGTTCTTC. It yields the protein CASSLMATSEQFF. Full variable domain (rest looked up from reference TRBV7-2 and TRBJ2-1): GAGVSQSPSNKVTEKGKDVELRCDPISGHTALYWYRQSLGQGLEFLIYFQGNSAPDKSGLPSDRFSAERTGGSVSTLTIQRTQQEDSAVYLCASSLMATSEQFFGPGTRLTVL.

This chain connects TRBV18 to TRBJ1-3; D ambiguous. Germline CDR1 reads KGHSH; CDR2 reads LQKENI. The V end lost 3 bases, the J end lost 0 bases, and 9 bases lay between the germline ends. CDR3 length equals 15 residues. The CDR3 loop reads CASSPGLNSGNTIYF. DNA for the CDR3: TGTGCCAGCTCACCTGGCCTCAACTCTGGAAACACCATATATTTT. The full variable domain, its missing parts supplied by reference TRBV18 and TRBJ1-3, is NAGVMQNPRHLVRRRGQEARLRCSPMKGHSHVYWYRQLPEEGLKFMVYLQKENIIDESGMPKERFSAEFPKEGPSILRIQQVVRGDSAAYFCASSPGLNSGNTIYFGEGSWLTVV.

CDR3: CSADRGLQETQYF. In nucleotides, the CDR3 is TGCAGCGCTGACAGGGGCCTCCAAGAGACCCAGTACTTC. J is TRBJ2-5 and V is TRBV29-1, with TRBD1 matching over 8 bases. CDR3 length: 13 amino acids. V shed 7 bases, J shed 1 base, and the junction held 5 bases outside the gene matches. Germline CDR1 and CDR2: SQVTM and ANQGSEA.

DNA for the CDR3: TGCAGCGTTGAAGATCCCATGGGGGGGAGCTCCTACAATGAGCAGTTCTTC. Its translation is CSVEDPMGGSSYNEQFF. V usage is TRBV29-1 and J usage is TRBJ2-1, with TRBD2 matching 7 bases. Germline V gene sequence: CDR1 SQVTM, CDR2 ANQGSEA. Unmatched junction bases numbered 8, after V lost 0 bases and J lost 0 bases. The CDR3 consists of 17 residues.

This chain connects TRBV3-1 (or the pseudogene TRBV3-2) to TRBJ2-7; 7 bases match TRBD1. The germline V gene encodes CDR1 LGHDT and CDR2 YNNKEL (reference sequence). This CDR3 is 16 amino acids long. The trim removed 0 bases at V and 4 bases at J, leaving 9 bases unmatched. The CDR3 is CASSQDKLTGRYEQYF. The CDR3 nucleotides read TGTGCCAGCAGCCAAGATAAACTGACAGGGAGATACGAGCAGTACTTC.

The chain uses TRBV3-1 (or the pseudogene TRBV3-2) and TRBJ1-4; 9 positions agree with TRBD1. The germline V gene has CDR1 LGHDT and CDR2 YNNKEL (reference sequence). The CDR3 has 14 amino acids. V lost 4 bases, J lost 8 bases, and 5 bases stayed unmatched. The CDR3 region has the DNA TGTGCCAGCAGCCCCGGGACAGGGAGCGAAAAACTGTTTTTT. Its protein is CASSPGTGSEKLFF.

The rearrangement uses TRBV3-1 (or the pseudogene TRBV3-2) and TRBJ2-2; 8 positions match TRBD1. Germline V gene sequence: CDR1 LGHDT, CDR2 YNNKEL (reference sequence). This CDR3 contains 16 residues. After removal of 1 base from V and 2 bases from J, the junction contained 3 bases not matched to a gene. CDR3 in DNA: TGTGCCAGCAGCCAAGCCGGGACAGGCAACACCGGGGAGCTGTTTTTT. This translates into CASSQAGTGNTGELFF.